Listed below are T cell receptor beta chains from one sample, sequenced in a study of CD8+ T cells in alopecia areata. Here immunoSEQ multiplex PCR was the method, and the copy in TCRdb shows in-frame clones only, minus some. The table includes around 110,000 clones, 84% detected once. The source material was CD8+ T cells sorted from blood, sampled at week 24, from a patient treated with tofacitinib. All receptors derive from a human donor with alopecia areata. The CDR3 runs from the conserved cysteine through the conserved F or W. D genes are given only for firm matches. Clone size is given for some rows only: seen once, a few or many times, or a class if the clone is expanded.

TGTGCCAGCAGTGAACCTCGGTTAGGTGAGCAGTTCTTC | CASSEPRLGEQFF | TRBJ2-1 | NA | once | TRBV2
TGTGCCAGCAGCTGGCGCCAGGGTAGGAGCAATCAGCCCCAGCATTTT | CASSWRQGRSNQPQHF | TRBJ1-5 | NA | NA | TRBV28
TGTGCCAGCAGCTCTTTATACAATGAGCAGTTCTTC | CASSSLYNEQFF | TRBJ2-1 | NA | NA | TRBV5-6
TGCGCCAGCAGTTTGACAGACTCAAACTACGAGCAGTACTTC | CASSLTDSNYEQYF | TRBJ2-7 | NA | NA | TRBV27
TGTGCCAGCAGTTTACGGGACAGGGGCGGATTCCTGGGTGGCTACACCTTC | CASSLRDRGGFLGGYTF | TRBJ1-2 | TRBD1 | NA | TRBV28
TGTGCCAGCAGTTTAGTCGGGACAGGGGCCTACGAGCAGTACTTC | CASSLVGTGAYEQYF | TRBJ2-7 | TRBD1 | NA | TRBV27
TGTGGCAGCCTACCGGGGGGAGCTAACTATGGCTACACCTTC | CGSLPGGANYGYTF | TRBJ1-2 | NA | NA | TRBV9
TGTGCCCCAAAGGAAAACATTCAGTACTTC | CAPKENIQYF | TRBJ2-4 | NA | few | TRBV6-7
TGTGCCTGGAGAGCCGGGACAGGGCTTTGGATCACTGAAGCTTTCTTT | CAWRAGTGLWITEAFF | TRBJ1-1 | TRBD1 | NA | TRBV30
TGTGCCAGCCGTACCACAGATACGCAGTATTTT | CASRTTDTQYF | TRBJ2-3 | NA | NA | TRBV7-9
TGCGCCAGCTGTCCGGGACCCCCTTTTGTCGGCAATCAGCCCCAGCATTTT | CASCPGPPFVGNQPQHF | TRBJ1-5 | NA | once | TRBV10-1
TGCAGCGTCGAGGGGGACAGAGTCACAGATACGCAGTATTTT | CSVEGDRVTDTQYF | TRBJ2-3 | TRBD1 | NA | TRBV29-1
TGTGCCAGCAGCTTTGGGACAGACCCCTCCTACGAGCAGTACTTC | CASSFGTDPSYEQYF | TRBJ2-7 | TRBD1 | NA | TRBV5-4
TGCGCCAGCAGCTTGGACAGGGCAGCTAACTATGGCTACACCTTC | CASSLDRAANYGYTF | TRBJ1-2 | NA | NA | TRBV5-1
TGCGCCAGCAGCTTGGTCTTTATAGCGATCAGCACAGATACGCAGTATTTT | CASSLVFIAISTDTQYF | TRBJ2-3 | NA | NA | TRBV5-1
TGTGCCAGCAGCGCTCCCGACAGTGGCTACACCTTC | CASSAPDSGYTF | TRBJ1-2 | NA | NA | TRBV9
TGCGCCAGCAGCTACACCGGGACAGGGGTCTACGAGCAGTACTTC | CASSYTGTGVYEQYF | TRBJ2-7 | TRBD1 | NA | TRBV5-1
TGTGCCAGCAGCTTAGAATCCCTCGTGTCGGGCTACACCTTC | CASSLESLVSGYTF | TRBJ1-2 | NA | NA | TRBV7-9
TGTGCCAGCAGCTTAGACGTTCGCGAGCAGTACTTC | CASSLDVREQYF | TRBJ2-7 | NA | NA | TRBV7-9
TGTGCCAGCAGAGATTTGGGGGGATTGAGCTATGGCTACACCTTC | CASRDLGGLSYGYTF | TRBJ1-2 | NA | NA | TRBV5-6
TGTGCCAGCAGTGAAGGCAGGGGCCCTAATCAGCCCCAGCATTTT | CASSEGRGPNQPQHF | TRBJ1-5 | NA | NA | TRBV2
TGTGCCAGCAGGTCCAGCGGGGTCTCCTACAATGAGCAGTTCTTC | CASRSSGVSYNEQFF | TRBJ2-1 | TRBD2 | NA | TRBV7-2
TGTGCCAGCAGCTTGAGAGGTCAAGAGACCCAGTACTTC | CASSLRGQETQYF | TRBJ2-5 | NA | NA | TRBV7-2
TGTGCCAGCATCCAGGGAAACATTCAGTACTTC | CASIQGNIQYF | TRBJ2-4 | NA | NA | TRBV27
TGCAGCGTCGGGGACAGGTACAGCTCTGGGGCCAACGTCCTGACTTTC | CSVGDRYSSGANVLTF | TRBJ2-6 | TRBD1 | NA | TRBV29-1
TGTGCCAGCAGCTTATGGGGAGAGGGGACCCAGTACTTC | CASSLWGEGTQYF | TRBJ2-5 | NA | few | TRBV7-8
TGTGCCAGCAGACTTTACAACACTGAAGCTTTCTTT | CASRLYNTEAFF | TRBJ1-1 | NA | NA | TRBV2
TGCGCCAGCAGCCAAGAGGGCAGAGAGAACACTGAAGCTTTCTTT | CASSQEGRENTEAFF | TRBJ1-1 | NA | NA | TRBV4-1
TGCGCCAGCAGCCAAGATGCAGGACAGGGGGCCTATGAAGCTTTCTTT | CASSQDAGQGAYEAFF | TRBJ1-1 | TRBD1 | NA | TRBV4-1
TGTGCCAGCAGCCCCACGGGCGGGGGGGCAGATACGCAGTATTTT | CASSPTGGGADTQYF | TRBJ2-3 | TRBD2 | NA | TRBV7-3
TGTGCCAGCAGCTCCCCCCGCGGGGCCCCCTACGAGCAGTACTTC | CASSSPRGAPYEQYF | TRBJ2-7 | NA | NA | TRBV7-9
TGTGCCATACGGGCCGGAAACACCATATATTTT | CAIRAGNTIYF | TRBJ1-3 | NA | NA | TRBV7-6
TGTGCCAGCAGCTTGTTAGCGGGGGGGCAGGCAGATACGCAGTATTTT | CASSLLAGGQADTQYF | TRBJ2-3 | TRBD2 | NA | TRBV7-8
TGCGCCAGCAGCCAAGTCGGGATGAACACTGAAGCTTTCTTT | CASSQVGMNTEAFF | TRBJ1-1 | NA | NA | TRBV4-3
TGCGCCAGCAGCTTGTACCCTAGCGGGGGCTTGGGGAGCACAGATACGCAGTATTTT | CASSLYPSGGLGSTDTQYF | TRBJ2-3 | TRBD2 | NA | TRBV5-1
TGTGCCAGCAGCTTGGCCGGGACAGCCGAATACTTC | CASSLAGTAEYF | TRBJ2-7 | TRBD1 | NA | TRBV5-6
TGTGCCACCAGCAGAGATGGGACAGGGGACATTCAGTACTTC | CATSRDGTGDIQYF | TRBJ2-4 | TRBD1 | NA | TRBV15
TGCGCCAGCAGCCAAGATTGGGGCAGAGAGATCGATACGCAGTATTTT | CASSQDWGREIDTQYF | TRBJ2-3 | NA | NA | TRBV4-3
TGTGCCAGCAGCTTAGGGGGGGCATCCTATAATTCACCCCTCCACTTT | CASSLGGASYNSPLHF | TRBJ1-6 | NA | NA | TRBV13